These 25 T cell receptor beta chains originate from one sample sequenced in a study of OX40 agonist ivuxolimab in advanced cancers. Using immunoSEQ multiplex PCR, the repertoire was profiled, and TCRdb retains in-frame clones only, with some absent. The data contain under 90,000 clones, approximately 85% of them singletons. The sample consisted of CD4+ or CD8+ T cells sorted from blood, taken in a trial of the OX40 agonist ivuxolimab. The receptors shown here come from an adult with an advanced solid tumor such as melanoma, head and neck, liver or kidney cancer.

The chain is built from TRBV29-1 and TRBJ2-3; D is uncertain. CDR3 length: 14 residues. Germline-derived CDR1 and CDR2 are SQVTM and ANQGSEA. V gave up 1 base and J gave up 1 base, with 9 bases separating them. This CDR3 is CSVEGRTRTDTQYF. The CDR3 nucleotides read TGCAGCGTTGAAGGACGTACACGCACAGATACGCAGTATTTT.

The V gene is TRBV20-1, the J gene TRBJ1-1; D possibly corresponds to TRBD1 (6 bases). The CDR3 sequence is 11 residues long. Germline V lookup: CDR1 DFQATT, CDR2 SNEGSKA (reference sequence). Trimming stripped 5 bases from V and 6 bases from J, with 10 bases between. The CDR3 DNA follows: TGCAGTGCTGGACGGGGGCCTGAAGCTTTCTTT. As protein: CSAGRGPEAFF.

V is TRBV15 and J is TRBJ2-1, with TRBD2 identical over 10 bases. V was pared by 3 bases and J by 8 bases, with 7 bases of the junction left unmatched. The CDR3 contains 15 residues. The germline gives CDR1 LNHNV, CDR2 YYDKDF (reference sequence). The CDR3 spells CATSRRIAGGDEQFF. DNA for the CDR3: TGTGCCACCAGCAGGCGGATAGCGGGAGGAGATGAGCAGTTCTTC.

The chain employs TRBV5-4 and TRBJ2-2; 9 nucleotides match TRBD2. CDR1 is SGHNT and CDR2 is YYREEE in the germline V gene (reference sequence). With V trimmed by 4 bases and J by 3 bases, 13 bases remained unmatched. The CDR3 length is 18 residues. CDR3: CASSRTPGRGGYTGELFF. In nucleotides, the CDR3 is TGTGCCAGCAGCCGGACCCCAGGGCGGGGGGGTTACACCGGGGAGCTGTTTTTT.

This sequence joins TRBV27 and TRBJ1-2; 7 bases agree with TRBD1. The CDR3 is made up of 13 amino acids. Germline assignment: CDR1 MNHEY and CDR2 SMNVEV (reference sequence). Unmatched junction bases numbered 6, after V lost 5 bases and J lost 6 bases. The CDR3 coding sequence is TGTGCCAGCAGTAAAAACAGGGGCGATGGCTACACCTTC. Protein: CASSKNRGDGYTF.

The CDR3 region is CASSSSGDSYNEQFF. Here the CDR3 DNA reads TGTGCCAGCAGCAGTAGCGGGGACTCCTACAATGAGCAGTTCTTC. The chain carries TRBV9 and TRBJ2-1, with 8 nucleotides matching TRBD2. The germline V gene has CDR1 SGDLS and CDR2 YYNGEE. V was pared by 4 bases and J by 0 bases, with 3 bases of the junction left unmatched. There are 15 residues in the CDR3.

V gene TRBV6-6 combines with J gene TRBJ2-3, with 7 positions matching TRBD2. CDR3 size: 15 residues. The V gene's germline CDR1 is MNHNY and CDR2 SVGAGI (reference sequence). V lost 2 bases and J lost 8; bases outside the gene matches: 10. The CDR3 protein is CASSYAGRAGVTQYF. The CDR3 coding sequence is TGTGCCAGCAGTTACGCGGGACGCGCGGGAGTTACGCAGTATTTT.

This clone has just one count. V gene TRBV10-3 combines with J gene TRBJ2-1; D ambiguous. V lost 8 bases, J lost 9 bases, and 14 bases lay in between. CDR1 ENHRY and CDR2 SYGVKD come from the germline V gene. This CDR3 has 12 amino acids. The CDR3 spells CAILVSFGEQFF. CDR3 DNA sequence: TGTGCCATCTTGGTTAGCTTCGGTGAGCAGTTCTTC.

The chain couples TRBV19 to TRBJ1-1, with 10 bases identical to TRBD1. The CDR3 consists of 17 residues. The germline CDR1 and CDR2 sequences are LNHDA and SQIVND (reference sequence). V shed 4 bases, J shed 1 base, and the junction held 9 bases outside the gene matches. CDR3 nucleotide sequence: TGTGCCAGTAGTACCCCCCCGGGACAGGGGTGGAACACTGAAGCTTTCTTT. Residues: CASSTPPGQGWNTEAFF.

The chain combines TRBV7-9 with TRBJ1-1; maybe TRBD1 (6 bases). There are 14 residues in the CDR3. V was cut by 5 bases and J by 1 base, with 11 bases left in between. The germline V gene has CDR1 SEHNR and CDR2 FQNEAQ (reference sequence). This CDR3 is CASSLQGRNTEAFF. DNA for the CDR3: TGTGCCAGCAGCCTACAGGGTAGGAACACTGAAGCTTTCTTT.

The chain uses TRBV29-1 and TRBJ1-3; TRBD1 aligns across 8 bases. V lost 4 bases, J lost 5 bases, and 7 bases stayed unmatched. The germline V gene encodes CDR1 SQVTM and CDR2 ANQGSEA. The CDR3 runs to 14 residues. This CDR3 reads CSVGIGQGRNTIYF. CDR3 coding DNA: TGCAGCGTTGGGATTGGACAGGGACGAAACACCATATATTTT.

The genes are TRBV2 and TRBJ1-5, with D unresolved. Between the trimmed V and J ends, which lost 6 bases and 0 bases, there was a span of 6 bases. Germline V gene sequence: CDR1 SNHLY, CDR2 FYNNEI. The CDR3 length is 13 residues. CDR3 coding DNA: TGTGCCAGCAGACAGTATAGCAATCAGCCCCAGCATTTT. This translates into CASRQYSNQPQHF.

V usage is TRBV6-5 and J usage is TRBJ1-3; no definite D call. Germline values: CDR1 MNHEY, CDR2 SVGAGI. The CDR3 totals 14 residues. Between the trimmed V and J ends, which lost 4 bases and 4 bases, there was a span of 11 bases. DNA for the CDR3: TGTGCCAGCAGTTTACGTCGGTCGGGAAACACCATATATTTT. Amino acids: CASSLRRSGNTIYF.

The CDR3 DNA is TGTGCCAGCAGCTTAAGGTCCCGGGCAGGGTCGACAGATACGCAGTATTTT. Translated, it gives CASSLRSRAGSTDTQYF. The rearrangement uses TRBV7-9 and TRBJ2-3; possibly TRBD1 for D (5 bases). Trimming removed 2 bases at V and 3 bases at J, with 18 bases between. Germline CDR1 and CDR2: SEHNR and FQNEAQ (reference sequence). CDR3 size: 17 residues.

A remark on this clone: A junction boundary mismatches the germline segment, possibly from a read error. The rearrangement joins TRBV7-7 to TRBJ1-5; 7 nucleotides align to TRBD1. This CDR3 spans 15 amino acids. Germline CDR1 and CDR2: SSHAT and FNYEAQ (reference sequence). The CDR3 DNA follows: TGTGCTAGCAGCACGACGGACAGGAGGAATCAGCCCCAGCATTTT. Its protein product is CASSTTDRRNQPQHF.

This clone came up a few times. The chain uses TRBV9 and TRBJ1-1; maybe TRBD1 (5 bases). The V end was cut by 1 base, the J end by 4 bases, with 8 bases between. CDR3 size: 13 residues. In germline, CDR1 is SGDLS, CDR2 YYNGEE. The CDR3 DNA is TGTGCCAGCAGCGTACGTGGGGGCACTGAAGCTTTCTTT. It is translated as CASSVRGGTEAFF.

This chain joins TRBV4-2 and TRBJ2-1; 8 bases agree with TRBD1. The CDR3 has 14 amino acids. The trim removed 1 base at V and 5 bases at J, leaving 1 base unmatched. Germline values: CDR1 LGHNA, CDR2 YNFKEQ. DNA for the CDR3: TGTGCCAGCAGCCAAGGGGACAGGAACAATGAGCAGTTCTTC. This gives the protein CASSQGDRNNEQFF.

The genes are TRBV30 and TRBJ1-2; the match to TRBD1 covers 9 bases. Germline V gene lookup returns CDR1 GTSNPN and CDR2 SVGIG (reference sequence). With V trimmed by 1 base and J by 6 bases, 15 bases remained unmatched. The CDR3 length is 17 residues. The DNA of the CDR3 is TGTGCCTGGAGTGCCTGGGGTTACCCGGGACAGGGTAATGGCTACACCTTC. Protein product: CAWSAWGYPGQGNGYTF. Combining the CDR3 with reference TRBV30 and TRBJ1-2 gives the whole variable domain SQTIHQWPATLVQPVGSPLSLECTVEGTSNPNLYWYRQAAGRGLQLLFYSVGIGQISSEVPQNLSASRPQDRQFILSSKKLLLSDSGFYLCAWSAWGYPGQGNGYTFGSGTRLTVV.

This clone was recorded a few times. The chain has TRBV11-2 and TRBJ2-7; unclear D gene. In germline, CDR1 is SGHAT, CDR2 FQNNGV. The CDR3 sequence is 12 residues long. V was shortened by 0 bases and J by 2 bases, with 2 bases between the two germline ends. CDR3 coding DNA: TGTGCCAGCAGCTTAGATACCTACGAGCAGTACTTC. Protein: CASSLDTYEQYF.

The chain carries TRBV15 and TRBJ2-3; D unclear. The V gene's germline CDR1 is LNHNV and CDR2 YYDKDF (reference sequence). The CDR3 spans 12 residues. V lost 1 base and J lost 3, with 2 bases in between. The CDR3 DNA reads as TGTGCCACCAGCAGAGGGACAGATACGCAGTATTTT. It yields the protein CATSRGTDTQYF.

The V gene is TRBV19, the J gene TRBJ2-6; D call uncertain. Per the germline V gene, CDR1 is LNHDA and CDR2 is SQIVND (reference sequence). The V end was cut by 3 bases, the J end by 7 bases, with 10 bases between. CDR3 length: 14 amino acids. The CDR3 reads CASSIQHGANVLTF. As DNA, the CDR3 is TGTGCCAGTAGTATCCAACACGGAGCCAACGTCCTGACTTTC.

The CDR3, as DNA: TGTGCCAGCAGTTTATCCGGGGCGGTTAACTATGGCTACACCTTC. Amino acids: CASSLSGAVNYGYTF. The J gene is TRBJ1-2, the V gene TRBV28; D perhaps matches TRBD1 (5 bases). V was clipped by 1 base and J by 1 base, with 10 bases between them. The CDR3 extends over 15 amino acids. In germline, CDR1 is MDHEN, CDR2 SYDVKM.

Concerning this clone: Different DNA sequences within this sample yield the same CDR3. The chain joins TRBV5-1 to TRBJ1-3; D unclear. CDR1 and CDR2 (germline): SGHRS, YFSETQ. The CDR3 is 14 residues long. V was cut by 5 bases and J by 1 base, with 10 bases left in between. The CDR3 here is CASSPAGSGNTIYF. The CDR3 coding sequence is TGCGCCAGCAGTCCGGCCGGTTCTGGAAACACCATATATTTT.

The chain has TRBV28 and TRBJ1-3; D might be TRBD1 (6 bases). Germline assignment: CDR1 MDHEN and CDR2 SYDVKM. CDR3 length: 15 residues. Trimming took off 8 bases at V and 4 bases at J, with 18 bases between the two ends. This CDR3 reads CASRGHSSAGNTIYF. DNA for the CDR3: TGTGCCAGCCGGGGGCACAGCTCCGCCGGAAACACCATATATTTT.

The J gene is TRBJ1-6, the V gene TRBV7-9; TRBD1 aligns across 7 bases. The V gene's germline CDR1 is SEHNR and CDR2 FQNEAQ (reference sequence). The CDR3 totals 17 residues. Losses at the gene ends were 5 bases for V and 5 bases for J; bases not matched to a gene: 12. The CDR3 DNA reads as TGTGCCAGCAGCGCTATTGCGACAGGGCAACATAATTCACCCCTCCACTTT. Its protein product is CASSAIATGQHNSPLHF.